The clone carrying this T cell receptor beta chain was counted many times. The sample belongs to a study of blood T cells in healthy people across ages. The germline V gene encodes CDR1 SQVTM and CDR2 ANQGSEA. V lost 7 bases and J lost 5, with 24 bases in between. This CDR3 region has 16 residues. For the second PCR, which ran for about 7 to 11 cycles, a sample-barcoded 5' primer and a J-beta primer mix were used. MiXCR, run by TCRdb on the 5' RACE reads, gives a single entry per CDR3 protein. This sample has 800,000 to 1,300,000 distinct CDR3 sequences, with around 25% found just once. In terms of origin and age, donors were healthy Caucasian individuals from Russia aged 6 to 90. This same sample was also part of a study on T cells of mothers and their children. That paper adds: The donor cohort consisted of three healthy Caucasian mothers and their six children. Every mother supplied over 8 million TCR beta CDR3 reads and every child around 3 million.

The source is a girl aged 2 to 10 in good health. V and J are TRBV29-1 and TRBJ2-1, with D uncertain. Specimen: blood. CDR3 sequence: CSASPVPSLWDNEQFF. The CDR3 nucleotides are TGCAGCGCTTCCCCGGTACCCTCGTTATGGGACAATGAGCAGTTCTTC.